The clone carrying this TCR beta chain was observed a handful of times. These data are taken from a study of molecular identifiers for immune sequencing clone quantification. TCRdb reprocessed the PCR reads with MiXCR, giving one entry per CDR3 protein. The repertoire holds 63,000 or so distinct CDR3 sequences, with about a sixth as singletons. V trimming: 2 bases; J trimming: 6 bases; junction bases outside the gene matches: 13. The CDR3 has 16 amino acids. Germline V gene lookup returns CDR1 SGDLS and CDR2 YYNGEE. The TCR was taken from a human donor in good health. Some libraries in this study had Jurkat cell RNA spiked in. The chain has TRBV9 and TRBJ1-2; 7 bases align to TRBD1. The sequenced sample consisted of naive CD8+ T cells from blood, with Jurkat cell RNA spiked in. Regarding subset: FACS-sorted CD8+CD4-CCR7+CD45RA+ naive T cells. The CDR3, as DNA: TGTGCCAGCAGCGTGAGTCGGGAGGAAGGGGGCAATGGCTACACCTTC. Protein sequence: CASSVSREEGGNGYTF.